Each of the 16 T cell receptor beta chains below was sequenced from the same sample in a study of T cell repertoires in cytomegalovirus infection. TCRdb reprocessed the reads with MiXCR, giving one entry per CDR3 protein. The profile shows more than 200,000 distinct CDR3 sequences, around 9% of them singletons. Sequenced material: PBMCs. The receptor source for this set is a human donor in good health (CMV status not recorded). Some clones in this sample may be carry-over from other donors' samples.

This chain uses TRBV19 with TRBJ1-5, with TRBD1 identical over 10 bases. From germline, CDR1 is LNHDA and CDR2 SQIVND (reference sequence). This CDR3 has 16 residues. The V and J ends lost 6 bases and 4 bases, in that order; junction bases with no gene match: 9. As DNA, the CDR3 is TGTGCCAGTAGCCGACAGGGGGCTGAACGAAATCAGCCCCAGCATTTT. Translated: CASSRQGAERNQPQHF.

This clonotype came up many times. The chain has TRBV7-2 and TRBJ1-5; D gene ambiguous. Germline V gene data show CDR1 as SGHTA and CDR2 as FQGNSA. V lost 1 base, J lost 6 bases, and 4 bases lay in between. This CDR3 is built from 12 residues. CDR3 nucleotides: TGTGCCAGCAGCTTAGACGGTCAGCCCCAGCATTTT. The encoded protein is CASSLDGQPQHF. Full variable domain (remainder filled in from reference TRBV7-2 and TRBJ1-5): GAGVSQSPSNKVTEKGKDVELRCDPISGHTALYWYRQSLGQGLEFLIYFQGNSAPDKSGLPSDRFSAERTGGSVSTLTIQRTQQEDSAVYLCASSLDGQPQHFGDGTRLSIL.

This clonotype showed up just a few times. V gene TRBV3-1 combines with J gene TRBJ2-5, with 7 bases identical to TRBD2. Germline loops: CDR1 LGHDT, CDR2 YNNKEL (reference sequence). V was clipped by 2 bases and J by 5 bases; unmatched bases: 5. CDR3 length: 14 residues. The CDR3 nucleotides read TGTGCCAGCAGCCAACGTGGGGGGGTGGAGACCCAGTACTTC. It is translated as CASSQRGGVETQYF.

In its sample, this clonotype was seen a few times. The chain is built from TRBV19 and TRBJ1-1, with D perhaps matching TRBD1 (5 bases). Per germline, CDR1 LNHDA and CDR2 SQIVND (reference sequence). The CDR3 contains 14 residues. Trimming cost V 0 bases and J 1 base, with 6 bases left between them. CDR3 amino acids: CASSIDDRNTEAFF. CDR3 DNA: TGTGCCAGTAGTATAGACGACAGGAACACTGAAGCTTTCTTT.

There are a few counts of this clonotype. The rearrangement uses TRBV18 and TRBJ2-3, with D uncertain. Germline V gives CDR1 KGHSH, CDR2 LQKENI. Trimming took 3 bases from V and 0 from J, leaving 10 bases between them. This CDR3 is built from 15 residues. The CDR3 is CASSPAPPSTDTQYF. CDR3 coding DNA: TGTGCCAGCTCACCCGCCCCTCCCAGCACAGATACGCAGTATTTT.

The gene calls are TRBV6-2 or TRBV6-3 and TRBJ1-1, with D unclear. Trimming took off 5 bases at V and 5 bases at J, with 9 bases between the two ends. The CDR3 spans 12 residues. Germline V gene lookup returns CDR1 MNHEY and CDR2 SVGEGT. The CDR3 region is CASSVQETEAFF. The CDR3 nucleotides are TGTGCCAGCAGTGTTCAGGAAACTGAAGCTTTCTTT.

The chain is built from TRBV12-3 or TRBV12-4 and TRBJ2-7; no clear D gene. The CDR3 consists of 14 residues. Trimming cost V 1 base and J 0 bases, with 7 bases left between them. DNA for the CDR3: TGTGCCAGCAGTTTAGTGGGCCACTCCTACGAGCAGTACTTC. Its protein product is CASSLVGHSYEQYF.

This clonotype was found a few times. V is TRBV27 and J is TRBJ1-6; D possibly corresponds to TRBD1 (5 bases). Germline CDR1 reads MNHEY; CDR2 reads SMNVEV (reference sequence). The V end lost 1 base, the J end lost 6 bases, and 13 bases lay between the germline ends. This CDR3 is 16 amino acids long. CDR3 residues: CASSLFPQQGNSPLHF. DNA of the CDR3: TGTGCCAGCAGTTTATTCCCGCAGCAGGGTAATTCACCCCTCCACTTT.

This clonotype has more than one count but fewer than ten. The rearrangement links TRBV30 to TRBJ1-4; D gene uncertain. The CDR3 is made up of 13 amino acids. The V end was cut by 1 base, the J end by 8 bases, with 11 bases between. Germline CDR1 GTSNPN, CDR2 SVGIG (reference sequence). The CDR3 DNA reads TGTGCCTGGAGTGGTCACAGTAGAGAAAAACTGTTTTTT. Protein product: CAWSGHSREKLFF.

In this sample, this clonotype turned up many times. The rearrangement links TRBV7-2 to TRBJ2-2; D gene unclear. CDR1 is SGHTA, CDR2 FQGNSA, per germline. The CDR3 contains 13 residues. V was clipped by 4 bases and J by 8 bases, with 11 bases between them. CDR3 residues: CASSWSRSGELFF. Here the CDR3 DNA reads TGTGCCAGCAGCTGGTCAAGGTCGGGGGAGCTGTTTTTT.

This chain uses TRBV5-5 with TRBJ2-1; no definite D call. This CDR3 comprises 14 residues. Trimming took off 0 bases at V and 7 bases at J, with 11 bases between the two ends. Per the germline V gene, CDR1 is SGHKS and CDR2 is YYEKEE (reference sequence). DNA for the CDR3: TGTGCCAGCAGCTTGGGACTTTTAACTAATGAGCAGTTCTTC. It codes for CASSLGLLTNEQFF.

Many counts were recorded for this clonotype. The V call is TRBV7-2, the J call TRBJ1-5; D is possibly TRBD1 (6 bases). This CDR3 is 17 amino acids long. The V and J ends lost 1 base and 5 bases respectively, with 18 bases between them. CDR1 and CDR2 (germline): SGHTA, FQGNSA. The CDR3 DNA reads as TGTGCCAGCAGCTTAGTTATTATGGCAGGGGTTCATCAGCCCCAGCATTTT. Amino acid sequence: CASSLVIMAGVHQPQHF.

The chain uses TRBV28 and TRBJ1-6, with 8 bases lining up with TRBD1. Trimming removed 6 bases from V and 7 bases from J; junction bases left unmatched: 8. The CDR3 covers 15 residues. Per the germline V gene, CDR1 is MDHEN and CDR2 is SYDVKM. The CDR3 reads CASRGATGENSPLHF. CDR3 bases: TGTGCCAGCAGGGGGGCGACAGGGGAGAATTCACCCCTCCACTTT.

J is TRBJ1-5 and V is TRBV7-2, with D possibly matching TRBD1 (5 bases). Germline CDR1 is SGHTA and CDR2 is FQGNSA. This CDR3 has 16 amino acids. Trimming left V 3 bases short and J 6 bases short, with 18 bases between. CDR3 residues: CASSLSRGGVGQPQHF. The CDR3 nucleotides are TGTGCCAGCAGCTTGTCACGGGGGGGGGTAGGTCAGCCCCAGCATTTT.

Many counts were recorded for this clonotype. This chain joins TRBV7-2 and TRBJ1-4; weak D call: TRBD1 (5 bases). V dropped 5 bases and J dropped 3 bases, with 10 bases sitting between them. From germline, CDR1 is SGHTA and CDR2 FQGNSA. The CDR3 is made up of 14 amino acids. The CDR3 sequence: CASSPRGPNEKLFF. CDR3 sequence (DNA): TGTGCCAGCAGCCCAAGGGGACCTAATGAAAAACTGTTTTTT.

This chain connects TRBV6-5 to TRBJ2-1, with a possible D match to TRBD2 (6 bases). The ends were cut back, 2 bases at V and 3 bases at J, with 11 bases in the middle. Germline V gene data show CDR1 as MNHEY and CDR2 as SVGAGI. The CDR3 covers 15 residues. CDR3 DNA sequence: TGTGCCAGCAGTTACGACGCGGGAAACTACAATGAGCAGTTCTTC. It is translated as CASSYDAGNYNEQFF.